This is a list of T cell receptor beta chains from one sample in a study of human T cells and chemical hapten exposure. TCRdb processed the RACE reads anew with MiXCR; each CDR3 protein has one entry. The data contain more than 95,000 distinct CDR3 sequences, 25% to 35% of them singletons. The sequences come from whole blood, collected in connection with sensitization to the hapten diphenylcyclopropenone (DPC). These receptors were taken from a man aged 35 to 55 with alopecia areata. Some clones in this sample may be carry-over from other donors' samples. The conserved cysteine and the conserved F or W are not part of the CDR3 here. A D gene is named only where the DNA matches it firmly. Expanded clones get a size class; other rows say once, few or many, or leave the size out.

D gene	clone size	V gene	J gene	CDR3 protein
-	-	TRBV4-1	TRBJ2-7	ASSQDGGRGGRIDEQY
TRBD1	-	TRBV12-3/TRBV12-4	TRBJ1-5	ASSQGQGDQLQH
TRBD1	-	TRBV9	TRBJ1-6	ASSAGTAPPLH
TRBD2	-	TRBV5-4	TRBJ2-1	ASSLAERLALNEQF
-	-	TRBV11-1	TRBJ1-2	ASSPDSNYGYT
TRBD1	-	TRBV20-1	TRBJ1-5	SAAGQGNQPQH
-	few	TRBV28	TRBJ2-5	ASSLRQALNQETQY
TRBD2	few	TRBV20-1	TRBJ2-7	SARGGTSGRYTYEQY
TRBD2	-	TRBV9	TRBJ2-3	ASSVRTSGMGDTQY
TRBD1	-	TRBV27	TRBJ1-6	ASSLFQGARNSPLH
TRBD2	-	TRBV7-3	TRBJ2-1	ASSEGLAGYYEQF
TRBD1	-	TRBV7-2	TRBJ1-1	ASSSDRVDTEAF
TRBD2	few	TRBV29-1	TRBJ2-1	SGAGASGRRNEQF
-	few	TRBV6-5	TRBJ2-5	ASSYGSGTEETQY
-	-	TRBV5-1	TRBJ2-7	ASSYEGKYEQY
TRBD2	-	TRBV6-1	TRBJ2-7	ARPRGTYEQY
-	-	TRBV20-1	TRBJ2-7	SASGGTRPYEQY
-	-	TRBV5-1	TRBJ2-1	ASSETGDNEQF
TRBD2	-	TRBV20-1	TRBJ2-1	SARLGLAGTRGEQF
-	few	TRBV18	TRBJ2-1	ASSPAGLALSSYNEQF
TRBD2	-	TRBV7-9	TRBJ2-5	ASSPLTGGLETQY
TRBD2	few	TRBV6-1	TRBJ2-3	ASSELAGGPDTQY
-	-	TRBV5-4	TRBJ1-3	ASSLTVTSGNTIY
-	few	TRBV6-5	TRBJ1-1	ASSYSKRGGTEAF
-	-	TRBV20-1	TRBJ1-2	SASSQIYGYT
TRBD2	-	TRBV6-2/TRBV6-3	TRBJ2-7	ASSEGTSGTYEQY
-	-	TRBV18	TRBJ1-1	ASSPPDSVRAF
-	-	TRBV7-8	TRBJ2-3	ASSLQRRLDTQY
TRBD1	few	TRBV28	TRBJ1-2	ASSPWGQGDYGYT
-	few	TRBV27	TRBJ2-7	ASRVDSSTYEQY